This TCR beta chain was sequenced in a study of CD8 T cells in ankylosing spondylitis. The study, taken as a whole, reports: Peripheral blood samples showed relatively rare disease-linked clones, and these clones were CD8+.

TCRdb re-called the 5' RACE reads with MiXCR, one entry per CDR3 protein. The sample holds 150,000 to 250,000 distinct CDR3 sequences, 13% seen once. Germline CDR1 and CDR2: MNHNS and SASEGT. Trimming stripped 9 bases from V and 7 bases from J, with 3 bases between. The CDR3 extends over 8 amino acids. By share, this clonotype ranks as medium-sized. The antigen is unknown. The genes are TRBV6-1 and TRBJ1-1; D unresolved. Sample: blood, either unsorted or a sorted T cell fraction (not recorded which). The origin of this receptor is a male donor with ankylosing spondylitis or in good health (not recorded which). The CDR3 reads CASDEAFF. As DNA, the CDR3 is TGTGCCAGTGATGAAGCTTTCTTT.